Given below is one T cell receptor (beta chain) in context. This sample is part of a study of T cell responses to AZD1222 COVID-19 vaccine. The protocol was immunoSEQ multiplex PCR, while the TCRdb copy is restricted to in-frame clones and leaves out a portion. The sample carries 200,000 or so clones, 85% to 90% recorded once. Sequencing used peripheral blood, obtained on day 0 of MenACWY control vaccination. This sequence was found in an adult in good health.

The CDR3 sequence: CASSDSTSGDNEQFF. The DNA of the CDR3 is TGTGCCAGCAGTGACAGTACTAGCGGAGACAATGAGCAGTTCTTC. The chain combines TRBV6-4 with TRBJ2-1; 8 positions match TRBD2. V lost 2 bases to trimming and J lost 5 bases; unmatched junction nucleotides: 5. The CDR3 totals 15 residues. Germline loops: CDR1 MRHNA, CDR2 SNTAGT.